This T cell receptor beta chain originates from a study of blood T cells in healthy people across ages. This clonotype turned up a few times. Its antigen is not identified. Study-wide results and caveats: Higher diversity and more naive CD4+ cells were features of long-lived donors, compared to aged donors.

The donors, aged roughly 6 to 100, were healthy Caucasians from Russia. Each of the donors had roughly 9.7 milliliters of peripheral blood drawn into EDTA-treated Vacutainer tubes. Total RNA extraction produced at least 5.5 micrograms (per sample) for the study. Together with a sample-barcoded 5' primer, a J-beta primer mix was included in a second PCR lasting about 7 to 12 cycles. TCRdb re-called the 5' RACE reads through MiXCR, storing one row per CDR3 protein. The profile covers more than 700,000 distinct CDR3 sequences, with about 53% appearing a single time and about 42% taken by the ten largest. The V gene end was trimmed by 0 bases and the J gene end by 6 bases; junction bases not matched to a gene: 6. The CDR3 covers 17 residues. Germline-derived CDR1 and CDR2 are SGHRS and YFSETQ.

The sequence derives from a man of 80 years or more in good health. Specimen: blood. The chain couples TRBV5-1 to TRBJ2-3; 14 positions match TRBD2. The CDR3 DNA sequence: TGCGCCAGCAGCTTGGGACTAGCGGGAGGGCCCTCGGATACGCAGTATTTT. This gives the protein CASSLGLAGGPSDTQYF.